Listed below are T cell receptor beta chains from one sample, sequenced in a study of T cell responses to AZD1222 COVID-19 vaccine. Using immunoSEQ multiplex PCR, the repertoire was profiled, and TCRdb retains in-frame clones only, with some absent. The sample contains around 99,000 clones, approximately 90% of which appear only once. Material: peripheral blood, obtained 28 days after the second AZD1222 dose. The origin of the receptors is an adult who received the AZD1222 COVID-19 vaccine. The CDR3 runs from the conserved cysteine through the conserved F or W. The order of the fields is V gene, J gene, D gene, clone size, CDR3 DNA, CDR3 protein. A D gene is named only where the DNA matches it firmly. Some rows have no size entry. The others give once, few or many, or a class for an expanded clone.

v_call: TRBV7-9
j_call: TRBJ1-4
d_call: .
clone_size: .
cdr3_nt: TGTGCCAGCAGCCACTCCTTACAGCCGAATGAAAAACTGTTTTTT
cdr3_aa: CASSHSLQPNEKLFF

v_call: TRBV7-3
j_call: TRBJ2-2
d_call: TRBD1
clone_size: .
cdr3_nt: TGTGCCAGCAGCTTAAGGAGAGGGACAGGGTTGGCCGGGGAGCTGTTTTTT
cdr3_aa: CASSLRRGTGLAGELFF

v_call: TRBV20-1
j_call: TRBJ2-7
d_call: .
clone_size: .
cdr3_nt: TGCAGTGCTAGTCCCTCTGACAGGTTCTCCTACGAGCAGTACTTC
cdr3_aa: CSASPSDRFSYEQYF

v_call: TRBV29-1
j_call: TRBJ2-7
d_call: TRBD1
clone_size: .
cdr3_nt: TGCAGCGCGCTCTACAGGGGGAGATCCTACGAGCAGTACTTC
cdr3_aa: CSALYRGRSYEQYF

v_call: TRBV7-6
j_call: TRBJ2-3
d_call: .
clone_size: .
cdr3_nt: TGTGCCAGCAGCCGGTTGGGGTCTGGGCAGGAAACAGATACGCAGTATTTT
cdr3_aa: CASSRLGSGQETDTQYF

v_call: TRBV5-5
j_call: TRBJ2-6
d_call: .
clone_size: .
cdr3_nt: TGTGCCAGCAGCTTGAAAACTGATAGCTCTGGGGCCAACGTCCTGACTTTC
cdr3_aa: CASSLKTDSSGANVLTF

v_call: TRBV27
j_call: TRBJ2-3
d_call: .
clone_size: .
cdr3_nt: TGTGCCAGCTCCCCGGGGGCGAACACAGATACGCAGTATTTT
cdr3_aa: CASSPGANTDTQYF

v_call: TRBV6-5
j_call: TRBJ1-1
d_call: .
clone_size: .
cdr3_nt: TGTGCCAGCAGGAGGGAGGGACTGAACACTGAAGCTTTCTTT
cdr3_aa: CASRREGLNTEAFF

v_call: TRBV6-5
j_call: TRBJ2-1
d_call: .
clone_size: .
cdr3_nt: TGTGCCAGCAGTTCAACAGGGTATGAGCAGTTCTTC
cdr3_aa: CASSSTGYEQFF

v_call: TRBV28
j_call: TRBJ2-7
d_call: .
clone_size: .
cdr3_nt: TGTGCCAGCAAAGAAGGCACTCAGATGAGGGAGCAGTACTTC
cdr3_aa: CASKEGTQMREQYF

v_call: TRBV19
j_call: TRBJ2-3
d_call: .
clone_size: .
cdr3_nt: TGTGCCAGTAGTATCTCGCCCCGGGGTGGCACGCAGTATTTT
cdr3_aa: CASSISPRGGTQYF

v_call: TRBV19
j_call: TRBJ2-2
d_call: .
clone_size: .
cdr3_nt: TGTGCCAGTAGTATTGGGAGACAGACCGGGGAGCTGTTTTTT
cdr3_aa: CASSIGRQTGELFF

v_call: TRBV2
j_call: TRBJ2-4
d_call: .
clone_size: .
cdr3_nt: TGTGCCAGCAGTAGGGGGAGAGGCATTCAGTACTTC
cdr3_aa: CASSRGRGIQYF

v_call: TRBV6-2/TRBV6-3
j_call: TRBJ2-1
d_call: .
clone_size: .
cdr3_nt: TGTGCCAGCAGTTACGAGACAGTTCCGGCGCAGTTCTTC
cdr3_aa: CASSYETVPAQFF

v_call: TRBV2
j_call: TRBJ2-2
d_call: TRBD2
clone_size: .
cdr3_nt: TGTGCCAGCAGGCCCCTCACTAGCGGGGGGGCTAACGGGGAGCTGTTTTTT
cdr3_aa: CASRPLTSGGANGELFF

v_call: TRBV7-2
j_call: TRBJ2-7
d_call: TRBD2
clone_size: .
cdr3_nt: TGTGCCAGCAGCTTAGGCGGGAGATACGAGCAGTACTTC
cdr3_aa: CASSLGGRYEQYF

v_call: TRBV7-2
j_call: TRBJ2-1
d_call: .
clone_size: .
cdr3_nt: TGTGCCAGCAGCTCCCAGGGGTCCTACAATGAGCAGTTCTTC
cdr3_aa: CASSSQGSYNEQFF

v_call: TRBV5-1
j_call: TRBJ1-5
d_call: .
clone_size: .
cdr3_nt: TGCGCCAGCAGCTTGGGGGGGACGCCCGATCAGCCCCAGCATTTT
cdr3_aa: CASSLGGTPDQPQHF

v_call: TRBV25-1
j_call: TRBJ1-2
d_call: TRBD1
clone_size: .
cdr3_nt: TGTGCCAGCAGTGAATCGGGCAGGGGGACGGCTGGCTACACCTTC
cdr3_aa: CASSESGRGTAGYTF

v_call: TRBV20-1
j_call: TRBJ2-2
d_call: .
clone_size: once
cdr3_nt: TGCAGTGCTAGTCGGCTAGCGATGAACACCGGGGAGCTGTTTTTT
cdr3_aa: CSASRLAMNTGELFF

v_call: TRBV4-2
j_call: TRBJ2-1
d_call: .
clone_size: few
cdr3_nt: TGTGCCAGCAGCCAAGTAGGGCACAGCAATGAGCAGTTCTTC
cdr3_aa: CASSQVGHSNEQFF

v_call: TRBV5-1
j_call: TRBJ2-1
d_call: TRBD2
clone_size: .
cdr3_nt: TGCGCCAGCAGCATTAGCGGGAGTGTAGATGAGCAGTTCTTC
cdr3_aa: CASSISGSVDEQFF